This T cell receptor (beta chain) was recorded in a study of CD8+ T cells in alopecia areata. Study outcomes and limitations: Besides other cells, scalp samples also yield sequences of resident alphabeta T cells from normal skin.

V was clipped by 5 bases and J by 2 bases, with 12 bases between them. The CDR3 spans 14 residues. Germline V gene data show CDR1 as LNHDA and CDR2 as SQIVND (reference sequence). Patients with alopecia areata provided lesional scalp punch biopsies as well as peripheral blood. This clone has only one observation. The target antigen is unknown. Once RNA had been extracted, it was reverse transcribed into cDNA to act as the sequencing template. The assay was immunoSEQ multiplex PCR, and TCRdb's table has in-frame clones only and misses some. The profile covers some 120,000 clones, with roughly three fifths appearing a single time and 4.5% taken by the ten largest.

This sequence originates from a human donor with alopecia areata. Sequencing was performed on CD4+ T cells sorted from blood, taken at week 0. The chain is built from TRBV19 and TRBJ1-2; D gene ambiguous. This CDR3 reads CASSVLSRNYGYTF. As DNA, the CDR3 is TGTGCCAGTAGTGTCCTTTCCCGGAACTATGGCTACACCTTC.